The next 8 T cell receptor beta chains were all read from a single sample in a study of shared clonotypes between healthy human individuals. Sequencing was performed with immunoSEQ multiplex PCR; in TCRdb, only in-frame clones are kept and a portion is missing. The sample has around 2,000,000 clones; about 95% are singletons. Naive-designated CD8 cells lacked CD45RO, were positively enriched for CCR7, and omitted terminally differentiated effector memory CD45RA+ cells. Sequencing was carried out using naive CD8+ T cells sorted from blood. Receptor source: a man aged 18 to 30 in good health.

V and J are TRBV7-9 and TRBJ2-3; 8 bases align to TRBD2. Germline V lookup: CDR1 SEHNR, CDR2 FQNEAQ (reference sequence). The J segment lost 1 base and the V segment lost 1 base, leaving 1 base of the junction unmatched. The CDR3 spans 15 residues. CDR3 nucleotide sequence: TGTGCCAGCAGCTTAGGTAGCGGGGGCACAGATACGCAGTATTTT. Translation: CASSLGSGGTDTQYF.

The rearrangement uses TRBV6-5 and TRBJ1-2; TRBD1 is a possible D gene (5 bases). The CDR3 totals 15 residues. Trimming took 6 bases from V and 4 from J, leaving 18 bases between them. Germline CDR1 is MNHEY and CDR2 is SVGAGI. The CDR3 protein is CASSQRDRALYGYTF. CDR3 sequence (DNA): TGTGCCAGCAGCCAAAGGGACCGTGCTCTCTATGGCTACACCTTC.

V and J are TRBV6-1 and TRBJ1-5; D is possibly TRBD1 (5 bases). V was clipped by 1 base and J by 1 base, with 8 bases between them. CDR3 size: 15 residues. Looked up from germline, CDR1 is MNHNS and CDR2 is SASEGT. CDR3 amino acids: CASSEVWDSNQPQHF. The CDR3 DNA follows: TGTGCCAGCAGTGAAGTATGGGACAGCAATCAGCCCCAGCATTTT.

The rearrangement uses TRBV6-5 and TRBJ2-1, with 9 bases that match TRBD1. This CDR3 is built from 13 residues. The germline CDR1 and CDR2 sequences are MNHEY and SVGAGI. Trimming cost V 5 bases and J 10 bases; bases outside gene matches: 6. The CDR3 sequence is CASSQQGAVEQFF. The CDR3 nucleotides read TGTGCCAGCAGTCAACAGGGGGCCGTGGAGCAGTTCTTC.

CDR3 nucleotides: TGTGCCAGCGGACCCCAACCAGCGGGAGCGAAGGATACGCAGTATTTT. Translation gives CASGPQPAGAKDTQYF. The V call is TRBV27, the J call TRBJ2-3; 8 nucleotides match TRBD2. The V and J ends lost 8 bases and 6 bases, in that order; junction bases with no gene match: 16. The germline V gene has CDR1 MNHEY and CDR2 SMNVEV (reference sequence). This CDR3 is 16 amino acids long.

The chain couples TRBV4-1 to TRBJ2-7, with TRBD1 matching 8 bases. Germline loops: CDR1 MGHRA, CDR2 YSYEKL. This CDR3 spans 14 amino acids. V trimming: 5 bases; J trimming: 5 bases; junction bases outside the gene matches: 8. In nucleotides, the CDR3 is TGCGCCAGCAGCTTCACGGACAGGGAGCACGAGCAGTACTTC. It codes for CASSFTDREHEQYF.

As to this clone: Other nucleotide sequences in the sample specify the same CDR3. The rearrangement joins TRBV27 to TRBJ1-5; D gene ambiguous. The V gene's germline CDR1 is MNHEY and CDR2 SMNVEV (reference sequence). The CDR3 is made up of 13 amino acids. Trimming pared 1 base from V and 5 bases from J, leaving 6 bases between. The CDR3 sequence: CASSLWVDQPQHF. CDR3 in DNA: TGTGCCAGCAGTTTATGGGTGGATCAGCCCCAGCATTTT.

The count of this clone is one. This chain links TRBV30 with TRBJ2-1; 12 bases align to TRBD1. The CDR3 has 18 residues. Germline values: CDR1 GTSNPN, CDR2 SVGIG (reference sequence). The V gene end was trimmed by 4 bases and the J gene end by 8 bases; junction bases not matched to a gene: 18. CDR3 sequence: CAWTDLRGQGAVEDEQFF. CDR3 nucleotides: TGTGCCTGGACGGACCTAAGGGGACAGGGGGCTGTAGAGGATGAGCAGTTCTTC.